This TCR beta chain appears in the sequencing data of a study of T cell clusters in autoimmune cytopenias. TRB was amplified by touch-down multiplex PCR, primer pools A and B combined. Following a re-call of the multiplex PCR reads, TCRdb has one entry per CDR3 protein and lacks DNA. This table lists 6,000 to 6,500 distinct CDR3 sequences. CDR3 length: 12 amino acids. CDR1 is MNHEY and CDR2 is SVGEGT in the germline V gene. Each sample's input was about 270 ng genomic DNA, 35,000 to 40,000 genome equivalents. The V gene is TRBV6-2 or TRBV6-3, the J gene TRBJ2-3. Input material: peripheral blood. The receptor comes from a human donor with an autoimmune cytopenia or autoimmune hepatitis (not recorded which). The CDR3 reads CASGYLGDTQYF.